Included here is one T cell receptor beta chain sequence, with context. Its specificity is not known. This sample was included in a study of cytomegalovirus exposure and HLA in healthy donors. Study-level results: TCR beta V- and J-gene trimming was later associated with a missense DCLRE1C variant. Most of the TCR beta V segments (in an earlier analysis) were productive either about 87% or about 30% of the time. The CMV antigen specificity of a few CMV-associated chains was confirmed through in vitro analysis.

Donors had nominal health at sampling but likely had unrecorded immune exposures. CDR3 length equals 14 residues. The J segment lost 1 base and the V segment lost 7 bases, leaving 2 bases of the junction unmatched. CDR1 is SQVTM, CDR2 ANQGSEA, per germline. PCR employed 60 Vbeta and 13 Jbeta primers. Libraries were prepared by immunoSEQ multiplex PCR; TCRdb keeps only in-frame clonotypes and omits some of them. Among about 130,000 clones listed, approximately 78% were seen once. The chain recombines TRBV29-1 with TRBJ2-1; 12 bases fit TRBD2. This receptor was taken from a man younger than 40 in good health and CMV-seropositive. The sequencing input was PBMCs. For the CDR3, the DNA is TGCAGCGGGGGACTAGCGGGTTCCTACAATGAGCAGTTCTTC. Translated: CSGGLAGSYNEQFF.